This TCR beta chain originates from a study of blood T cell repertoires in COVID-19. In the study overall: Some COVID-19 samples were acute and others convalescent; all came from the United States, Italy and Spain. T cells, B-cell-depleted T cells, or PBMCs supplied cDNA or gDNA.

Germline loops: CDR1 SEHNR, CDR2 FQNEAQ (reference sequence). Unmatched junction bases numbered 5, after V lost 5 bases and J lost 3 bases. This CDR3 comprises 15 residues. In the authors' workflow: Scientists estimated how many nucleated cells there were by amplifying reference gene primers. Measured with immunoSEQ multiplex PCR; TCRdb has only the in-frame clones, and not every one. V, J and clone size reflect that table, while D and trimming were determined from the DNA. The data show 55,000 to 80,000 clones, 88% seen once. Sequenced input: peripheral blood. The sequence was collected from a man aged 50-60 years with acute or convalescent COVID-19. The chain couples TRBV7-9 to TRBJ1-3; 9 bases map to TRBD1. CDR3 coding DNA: TGTGCCAGCAGCAAGCTGACAGGGGGTGGAAACACCATATATTTT. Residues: CASSKLTGGGNTIYF.